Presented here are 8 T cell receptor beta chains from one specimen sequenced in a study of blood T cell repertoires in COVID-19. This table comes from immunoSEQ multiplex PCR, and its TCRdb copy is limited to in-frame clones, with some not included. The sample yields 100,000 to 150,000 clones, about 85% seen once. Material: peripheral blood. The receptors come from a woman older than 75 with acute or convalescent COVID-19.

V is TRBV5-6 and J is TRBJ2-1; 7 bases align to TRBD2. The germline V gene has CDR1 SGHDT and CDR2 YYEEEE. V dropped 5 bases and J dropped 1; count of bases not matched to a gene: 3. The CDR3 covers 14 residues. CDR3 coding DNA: TGTGCCAGCAGTTACGGGGGGTCCTACAATGAGCAGTTCTTC. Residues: CASSYGGSYNEQFF.

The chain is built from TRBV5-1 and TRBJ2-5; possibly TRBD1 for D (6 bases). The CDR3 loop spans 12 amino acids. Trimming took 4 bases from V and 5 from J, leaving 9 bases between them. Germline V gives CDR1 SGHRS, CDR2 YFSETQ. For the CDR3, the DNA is TGCGCCAGCAGCCCCCAGGGGGAGACCCAGTACTTC. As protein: CASSPQGETQYF.

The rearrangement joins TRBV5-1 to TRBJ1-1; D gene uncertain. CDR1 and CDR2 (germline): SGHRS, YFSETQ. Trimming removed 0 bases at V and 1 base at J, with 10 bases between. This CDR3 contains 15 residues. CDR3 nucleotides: TGCGCCAGCAGCTTGGCGGTAGCTGAGAACACTGAAGCTTTCTTT. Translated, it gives CASSLAVAENTEAFF.

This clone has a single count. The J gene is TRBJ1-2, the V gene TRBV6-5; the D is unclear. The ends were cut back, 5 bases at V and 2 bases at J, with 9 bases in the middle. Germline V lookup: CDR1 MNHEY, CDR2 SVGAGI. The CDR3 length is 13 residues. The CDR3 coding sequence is TGTGCCAGCAGTCCCAGAACCAACTATGGCTACACCTTC. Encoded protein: CASSPRTNYGYTF.

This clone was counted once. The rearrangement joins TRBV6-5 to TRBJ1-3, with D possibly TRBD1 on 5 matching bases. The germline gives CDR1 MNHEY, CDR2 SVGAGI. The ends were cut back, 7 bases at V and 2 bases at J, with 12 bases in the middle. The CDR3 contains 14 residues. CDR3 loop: CASNQDSAGNTIYF. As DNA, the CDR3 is TGTGCCAGCAACCAAGACAGCGCTGGAAACACCATATATTTT.

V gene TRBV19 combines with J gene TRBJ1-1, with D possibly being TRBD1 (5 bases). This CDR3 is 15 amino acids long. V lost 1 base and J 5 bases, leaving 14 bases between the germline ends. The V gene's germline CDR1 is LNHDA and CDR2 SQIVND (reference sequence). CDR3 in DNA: TGTGCCAGTAGTATAGGTCCGGCGGGGGTTACTGAAGCTTTCTTT. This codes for CASSIGPAGVTEAFF.

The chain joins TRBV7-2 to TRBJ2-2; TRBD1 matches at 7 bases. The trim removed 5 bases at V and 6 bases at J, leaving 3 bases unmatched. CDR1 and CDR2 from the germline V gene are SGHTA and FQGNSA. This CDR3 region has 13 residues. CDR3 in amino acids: CASSSTGAGELFF. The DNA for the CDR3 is TGTGCCAGCAGCAGCACAGGGGCCGGGGAGCTGTTTTTT.

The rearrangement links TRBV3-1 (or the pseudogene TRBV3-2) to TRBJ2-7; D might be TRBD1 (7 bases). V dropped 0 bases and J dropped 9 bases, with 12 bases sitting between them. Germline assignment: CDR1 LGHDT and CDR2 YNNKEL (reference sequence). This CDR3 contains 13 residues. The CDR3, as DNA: TGTGCCAGCAGCCAAGATATCAGGGGGGTGCAGTACTTC. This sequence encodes CASSQDIRGVQYF.